This T cell receptor (beta chain) appears in the sequencing data of a study of T cell responses to AZD1222 COVID-19 vaccine. V shed 5 bases and J 2 bases; nucleotides not matched to a gene: 4. Germline values: CDR1 ENHRY, CDR2 SYGVKD. The CDR3 spans 15 residues. Turning to this clone: What it binds is unknown.

The table came from immunoSEQ multiplex PCR; TCRdb's copy has only in-frame clones and leaves some out. The sample shows roughly 160,000 clones, 75% to 90% of them seen only once. Study-wide results and caveats: Spike-specific TCR breadth and depth both grew after two AZD1222 doses. Only six or seven AZD1222 recipients tested seropositive at baseline. The donor group comprised mostly white British people and more females; the analysis possibly underestimated clonal diversity.

The gene calls are TRBV10-3 and TRBJ2-1, with 9 bases lining up with TRBD1. This TCR came from an adult in good health. Source: peripheral blood, taken on day 0 of AZD1222 vaccination. The chain's CDR3 is CAISLGQGTYNEQFF. The CDR3 DNA reads as TGTGCCATCAGTTTGGGACAGGGAACCTACAATGAGCAGTTCTTC.